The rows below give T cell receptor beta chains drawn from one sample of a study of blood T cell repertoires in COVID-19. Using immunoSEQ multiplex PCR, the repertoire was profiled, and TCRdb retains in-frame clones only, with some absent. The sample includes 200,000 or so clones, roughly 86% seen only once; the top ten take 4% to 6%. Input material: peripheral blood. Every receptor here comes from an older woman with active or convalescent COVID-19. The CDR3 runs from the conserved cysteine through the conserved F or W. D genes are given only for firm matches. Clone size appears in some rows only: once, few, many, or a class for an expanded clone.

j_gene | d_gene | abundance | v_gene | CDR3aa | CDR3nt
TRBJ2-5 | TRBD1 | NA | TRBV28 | CASSLFFSWDREETQYF | TGTGCCAGCAGTTTATTCTTCTCCTGGGACAGGGAGGAGACCCAGTACTTC
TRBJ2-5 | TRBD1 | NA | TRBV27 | CASARDRGETQYF | TGTGCCAGCGCCCGGGACAGGGGAGAGACCCAGTACTTC
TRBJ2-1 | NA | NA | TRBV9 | CASSYAGGQAYNEQFF | TGTGCCAGCAGCTACGCGGGAGGACAGGCCTACAATGAGCAGTTCTTC
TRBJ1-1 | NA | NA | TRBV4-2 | CASSQDLSGVAGSDTEAFF | TGTGCCAGCAGCCAAGATCTTTCGGGGGTGGCAGGGTCGGACACTGAAGCTTTCTTT
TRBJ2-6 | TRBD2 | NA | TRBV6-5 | CASTQGGVGANVLTF | TGTGCCAGCACCCAGGGAGGGGTCGGGGCCAACGTCCTGACTTTC
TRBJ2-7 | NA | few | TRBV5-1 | CASSLALDKTIYEQYF | TGCGCCAGCAGCTTGGCTTTGGACAAGACCATCTACGAGCAGTACTTC
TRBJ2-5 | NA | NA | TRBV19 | CASSIRGAGRQETQYF | TGTGCCAGTAGTATAAGGGGTGCGGGAAGGCAAGAGACCCAGTACTTC
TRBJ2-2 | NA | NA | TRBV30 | CACSITSPGELFF | TGTGCCTGCAGTATTACTAGTCCCGGGGAGCTGTTTTTT
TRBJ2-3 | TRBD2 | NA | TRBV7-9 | CASSFRGSGGGAQYF | TGTGCCAGCAGCTTCCGCGGATCGGGAGGCGGAGCGCAGTATTTT
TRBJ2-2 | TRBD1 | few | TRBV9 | CASTGGGTGELFF | TGTGCCAGCACAGGGGGCGGTACCGGGGAGCTGTTTTTT